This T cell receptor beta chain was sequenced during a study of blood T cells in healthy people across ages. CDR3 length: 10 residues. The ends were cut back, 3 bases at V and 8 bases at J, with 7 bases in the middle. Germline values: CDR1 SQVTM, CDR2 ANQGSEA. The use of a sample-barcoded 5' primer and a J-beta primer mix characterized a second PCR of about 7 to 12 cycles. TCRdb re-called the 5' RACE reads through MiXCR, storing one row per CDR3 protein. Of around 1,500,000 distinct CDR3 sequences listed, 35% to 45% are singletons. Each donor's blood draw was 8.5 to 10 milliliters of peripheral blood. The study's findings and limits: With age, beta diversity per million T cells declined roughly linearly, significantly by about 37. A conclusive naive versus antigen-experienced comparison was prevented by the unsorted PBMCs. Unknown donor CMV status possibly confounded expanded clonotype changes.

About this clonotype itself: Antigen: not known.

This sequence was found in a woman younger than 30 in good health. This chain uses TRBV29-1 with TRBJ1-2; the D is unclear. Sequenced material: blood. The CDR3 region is CSVDTQGYTF. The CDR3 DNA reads TGCAGCGTTGATACGCAGGGCTACACCTTC.